This entry features one T cell receptor beta chain sequence. This entry is derived from a study of blood T cell repertoires in COVID-19. Study summary: Acute-phase and convalescent COVID-19 samples originated in the United States, Italy and Spain. The cDNA or gDNA used as material had been derived from T cells, B-cell-depleted T cells, or PBMCs.

The CDR3 is 14 amino acids. Authors' data handling: The authors estimated nucleated cell counts from reference gene primer amplification. Clones were read by immunoSEQ multiplex PCR, and TCRdb kept only the in-frame ones, dropping some. Clone size and the V and J calls come from that table; the DNA yielded D and trimming. The table includes around 130,000 clones, 70% to 80% detected once. V usage is TRBV21-1 and J usage is TRBJ2-1; the DNA was not compared with TRBD1, the D call given in the table. TRBV21-1 is a pseudogene. The source material was peripheral blood. The source of this sequence is a middle-aged man with acute or convalescent COVID-19. In DNA form, the CDR3 reads TGTGCCAGCACCAACACAGTCACCAGGAATGAGCAGTTCTTC. Translated: CASTNTVTRNEQFF.